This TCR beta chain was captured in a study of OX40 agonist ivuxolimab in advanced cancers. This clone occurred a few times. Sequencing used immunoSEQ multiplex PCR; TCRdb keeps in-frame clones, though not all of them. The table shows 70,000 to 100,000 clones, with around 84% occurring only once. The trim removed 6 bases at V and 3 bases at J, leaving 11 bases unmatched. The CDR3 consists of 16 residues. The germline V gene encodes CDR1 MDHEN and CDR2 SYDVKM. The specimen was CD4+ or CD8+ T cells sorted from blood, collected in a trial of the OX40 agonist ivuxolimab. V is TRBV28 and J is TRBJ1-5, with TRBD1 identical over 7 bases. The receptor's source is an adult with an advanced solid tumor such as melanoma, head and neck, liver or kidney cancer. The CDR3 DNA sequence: TGTGCCAGCAGACATCAACAAAGGGGGCACAATCAGCCCCAGCATTTT. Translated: CASRHQQRGHNQPQHF.